The next 13 T cell receptor beta chains were all read from a single sample in a study of cytomegalovirus exposure and HLA in healthy donors. The PCR ran on 60 Vbeta and 13 Jbeta primers. Profiled with immunoSEQ multiplex PCR; TCRdb holds only in-frame clones, not every one. The table records about 140,000 clones, around 80% of them present only once. Specimen: PBMCs. The receptors were sampled from a man in his thirties or forties in good health and CMV-seronegative.

The chain is built from TRBV5-1 and TRBJ2-7, with D perhaps matching TRBD2 (6 bases). This CDR3 has 14 amino acids. Trimming removed 4 bases at V and 5 bases at J, with 16 bases between. CDR1 and CDR2 (germline): SGHRS, YFSETQ. The CDR3 DNA reads TGCGCCAGCAGCCCTCCTTCGGGGGAGGACGAGCAGTACTTC. Its translation is CASSPPSGEDEQYF.

CDR3 region: CASSLLRQARVDTQYF. CDR3 bases: TGTGCCAGCAGCTTGCTCCGACAGGCGAGGGTAGATACGCAGTATTTT. J is TRBJ2-3 and V is TRBV5-6; D is possibly TRBD1 (6 bases). The CDR3 is made up of 16 amino acids. V was pared by 1 base and J by 5 bases, with 17 bases between. Germline V gives CDR1 SGHDT, CDR2 YYEEEE.

This chain links TRBV19 with TRBJ1-5, with 9 bases matching TRBD1. Germline V gene data show CDR1 as LNHDA and CDR2 as SQIVND (reference sequence). This CDR3 is built from 16 residues. V shed 6 bases and J 1 base; nucleotides not matched to a gene: 7. Written as DNA, the CDR3 is TGTGCCAGTAGGGGACAGGGTGTGTCCAGCAATCAGCCCCAGCATTTT. It translates to CASRGQGVSSNQPQHF.

The chain has TRBV12-5 and TRBJ1-2, with TRBD1 identical over 9 bases. This CDR3 region has 14 residues. V was pared by 6 bases and J by 6 bases, with 8 bases of the junction left unmatched. The V gene's germline CDR1 is LGHNT and CDR2 FRNRAP. The CDR3 loop reads CASGSGTGLNGYTF. CDR3 bases: TGTGCTAGTGGCTCTGGGACAGGGCTTAATGGCTACACCTTC.

In this sample, this clone turned up once. V is TRBV29-1 and J is TRBJ2-1; TRBD2 matches 8 bases. V trimming: 4 bases; J trimming: 3 bases; junction bases outside the gene matches: 5. Looked up from germline, CDR1 is SQVTM and CDR2 is ANQGSEA. This CDR3 spans 14 amino acids. The chain's CDR3 is CSVARRGDYNEQFF. CDR3 sequence (DNA): TGCAGCGTTGCGAGGCGGGGGGACTACAATGAGCAGTTCTTC.

The rearrangement joins TRBV5-6 to TRBJ2-7; D remains ambiguous. Germline CDR1 reads SGHDT; CDR2 reads YYEEEE. The CDR3 is 14 amino acids. Deletions cut 4 bases from V and 2 bases from J, with 13 bases between. CDR3 DNA sequence: TGTGCCAGCAGCCCGTGGGCACGCACCTACGAGCAGTACTTC. Protein product: CASSPWARTYEQYF.

This clone occurred a few times. The V and J genes are TRBV25-1 and TRBJ2-6; D gene unclear. Trimming stripped 2 bases from V and 6 bases from J, with 2 bases between. This CDR3 has 12 residues. Germline values: CDR1 MGHDK, CDR2 SYGVNS. The CDR3 loop is CASSELANVLTF. As DNA, the CDR3 is TGTGCCAGCAGTGAACTGGCCAACGTCCTGACTTTC.

The CDR3 is CASSESVSGVNGYTF. The CDR3 DNA is TGCGCCAGCAGTGAGTCGGTCTCAGGGGTAAATGGCTACACCTTC. The gene calls are TRBV10-2 and TRBJ1-2; perhaps TRBD1 as D (6 bases). This CDR3 is built from 15 residues. Deletions cut 0 bases from V and 6 bases from J, with 14 bases between. Germline CDR1 WSHSY, CDR2 SAAADI.

The J gene is TRBJ2-1, the V gene TRBV4-1, with 8 positions matching TRBD2. From germline, CDR1 is MGHRA and CDR2 YSYEKL. This CDR3 region has 15 residues. V shed 5 bases and J 3 bases; nucleotides not matched to a gene: 6. CDR3 in DNA: TGCGCCAGCAGCTTTACTAGCGGAGGCTACAATGAGCAGTTCTTC. This encodes CASSFTSGGYNEQFF.

V usage is TRBV6-5 and J usage is TRBJ2-7; 9 bases match TRBD2. Germline CDR1 and CDR2: MNHEY and SVGAGI. V lost 3 bases and J lost 3; bases outside the gene matches: 3. This CDR3 region has 14 residues. The CDR3 DNA reads TGTGCCAGCAGTTATGGGACTAGCTACTACGAGCAGTACTTC. As protein: CASSYGTSYYEQYF.

The gene calls are TRBV25-1 and TRBJ1-4; possible D gene TRBD1, 5 bases. The V end was cut by 1 base, the J end by 6 bases, with 12 bases between. This CDR3 spans 15 amino acids. Germline V gives CDR1 MGHDK, CDR2 SYGVNS. The CDR3 sequence is CASSESRTTHEKLFF. The DNA for the CDR3 is TGTGCCAGCAGTGAATCTCGGACAACCCATGAAAAACTGTTTTTT.

The J gene is TRBJ1-1, the V gene TRBV28; D is possibly TRBD1 (5 bases). CDR3 length: 11 amino acids. The ends were cut back, 3 bases at V and 11 bases at J, with 10 bases in the middle. The germline gives CDR1 MDHEN, CDR2 SYDVKM. The CDR3 here is CASSFWGGAFF. The CDR3 DNA is TGTGCCAGCAGTTTCTGGGGGGGTGCTTTCTTT.

V usage is TRBV9 and J usage is TRBJ2-1; tentatively, D is TRBD2 (6 bases). This CDR3 contains 16 residues. CDR1 SGDLS and CDR2 YYNGEE come from the germline V gene. V was cut by 0 bases and J by 4 bases, with 14 bases left in between. The CDR3 nucleotides are TGTGCCAGCAGCGTAGAGGGCGGGATGTTATACAATGAGCAGTTCTTC. Its protein is CASSVEGGMLYNEQFF.